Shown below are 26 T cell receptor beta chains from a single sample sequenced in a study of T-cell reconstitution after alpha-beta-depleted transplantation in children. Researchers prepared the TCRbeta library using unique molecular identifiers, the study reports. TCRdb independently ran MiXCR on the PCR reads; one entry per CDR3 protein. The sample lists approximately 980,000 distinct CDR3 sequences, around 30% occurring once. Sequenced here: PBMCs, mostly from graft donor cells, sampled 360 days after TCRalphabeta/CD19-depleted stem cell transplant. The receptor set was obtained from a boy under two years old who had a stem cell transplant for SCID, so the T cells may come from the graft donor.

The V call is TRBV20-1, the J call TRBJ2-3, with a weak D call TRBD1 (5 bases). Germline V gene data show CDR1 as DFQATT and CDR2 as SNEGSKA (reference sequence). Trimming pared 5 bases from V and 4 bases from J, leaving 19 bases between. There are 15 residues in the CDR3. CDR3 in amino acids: CSAPQLKKGPDTQYF. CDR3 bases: TGCAGTGCTCCCCAACTCAAAAAGGGGCCAGATACGCAGTATTTT.

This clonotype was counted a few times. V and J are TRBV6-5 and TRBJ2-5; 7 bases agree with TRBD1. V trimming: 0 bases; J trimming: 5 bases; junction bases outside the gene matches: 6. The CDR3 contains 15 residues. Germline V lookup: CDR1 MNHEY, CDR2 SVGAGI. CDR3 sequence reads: CASSYSRARGETQYF. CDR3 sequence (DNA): TGTGCCAGCAGTTACTCGCGGGCCAGGGGGGAGACCCAGTACTTC.

Here the CDR3 reads CASSFSTSGADTQYF. The CDR3, as DNA: TGTGCCAGCAGTTTCTCGACTAGCGGGGCAGATACGCAGTATTTT. The chain employs TRBV12-3 or TRBV12-4 and TRBJ2-3, with 11 bases matching TRBD2. The length of the CDR3 is 15 residues. V shed 3 bases and J 4 bases; nucleotides not matched to a gene: 3.

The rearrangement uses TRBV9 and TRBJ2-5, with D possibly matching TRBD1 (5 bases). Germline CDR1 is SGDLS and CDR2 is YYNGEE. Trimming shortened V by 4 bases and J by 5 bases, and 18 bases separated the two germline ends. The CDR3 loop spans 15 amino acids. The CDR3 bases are TGTGCCAGCAGCCCAGGGCAGAAAGTATGGGAGACCCAGTACTTC. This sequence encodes CASSPGQKVWETQYF.

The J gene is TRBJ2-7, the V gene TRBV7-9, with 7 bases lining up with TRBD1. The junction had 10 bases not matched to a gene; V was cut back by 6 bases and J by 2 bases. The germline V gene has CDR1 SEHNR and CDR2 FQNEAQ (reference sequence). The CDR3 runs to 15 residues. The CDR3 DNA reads TGTGCCAGCAGTTCCCAGGGGGACCTTCCCTACGAGCAGTACTTC. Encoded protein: CASSSQGDLPYEQYF.

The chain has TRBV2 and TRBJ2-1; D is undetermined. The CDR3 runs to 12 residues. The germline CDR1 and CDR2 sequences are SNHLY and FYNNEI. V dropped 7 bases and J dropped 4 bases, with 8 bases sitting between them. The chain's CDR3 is CASKTDYNEQFF. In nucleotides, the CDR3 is TGTGCCAGCAAAACGGATTACAATGAGCAGTTCTTC. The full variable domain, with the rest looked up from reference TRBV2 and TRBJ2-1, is EPEVTQTPSHQVTQMGQEVILRCVPISNHLYFYWYRQILGQKVEFLVSFYNNEISEKSEIFDDQFSVERPDGSNFTLKIRSTKLEDSAMYFCASKTDYNEQFFGPGTRLTVL.

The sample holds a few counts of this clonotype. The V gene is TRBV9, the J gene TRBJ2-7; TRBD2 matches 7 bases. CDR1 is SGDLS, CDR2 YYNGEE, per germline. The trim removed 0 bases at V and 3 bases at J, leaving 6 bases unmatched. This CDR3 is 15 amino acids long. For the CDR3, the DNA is TGTGCCAGCAGCGTAGACCCAGCGGGGATCTACGAGCAGTACTTC. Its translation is CASSVDPAGIYEQYF.

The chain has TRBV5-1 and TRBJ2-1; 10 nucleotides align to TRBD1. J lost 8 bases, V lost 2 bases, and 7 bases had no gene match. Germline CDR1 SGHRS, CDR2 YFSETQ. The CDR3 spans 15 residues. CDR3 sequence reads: CASSFLRQGADEQFF. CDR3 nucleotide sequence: TGCGCCAGCAGCTTCCTTCGACAGGGGGCCGATGAGCAGTTCTTC. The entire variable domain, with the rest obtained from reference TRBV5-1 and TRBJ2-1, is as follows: KAGVTQTPRYLIKTRGQQVTLSCSPISGHRSVSWYQQTPGQGLQFLFEYFSETQRNKGNFPGRFSGRQFSNSRSEMNVSTLELGDSALYLCASSFLRQGADEQFFGPGTRLTVL.

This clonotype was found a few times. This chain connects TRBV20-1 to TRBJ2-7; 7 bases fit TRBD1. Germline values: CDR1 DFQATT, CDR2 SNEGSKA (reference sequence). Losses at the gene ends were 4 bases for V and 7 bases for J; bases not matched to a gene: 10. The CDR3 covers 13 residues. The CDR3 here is CSATLGDSPEQYF. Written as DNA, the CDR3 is TGCAGTGCTACCTTAGGGGACAGCCCTGAGCAGTACTTC.

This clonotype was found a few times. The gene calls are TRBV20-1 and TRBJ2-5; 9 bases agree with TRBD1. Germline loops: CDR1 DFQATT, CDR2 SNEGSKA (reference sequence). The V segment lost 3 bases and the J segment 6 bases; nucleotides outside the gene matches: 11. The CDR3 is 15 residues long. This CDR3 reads CSASRTGGKGKTQYF. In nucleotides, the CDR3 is TGCAGTGCTAGCCGCACAGGGGGCAAGGGAAAGACCCAGTACTTC.

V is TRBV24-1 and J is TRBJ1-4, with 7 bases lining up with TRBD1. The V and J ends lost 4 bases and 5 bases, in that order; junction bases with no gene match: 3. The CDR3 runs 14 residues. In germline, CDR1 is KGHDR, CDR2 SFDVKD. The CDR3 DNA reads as TGTGCCACCAGTGAGAGGGGGCCGAATGAAAAACTGTTTTTT. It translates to CATSERGPNEKLFF.

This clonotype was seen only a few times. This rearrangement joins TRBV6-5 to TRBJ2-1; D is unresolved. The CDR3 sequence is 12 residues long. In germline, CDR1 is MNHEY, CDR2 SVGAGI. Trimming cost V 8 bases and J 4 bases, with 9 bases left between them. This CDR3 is CASRGRYNEQFF. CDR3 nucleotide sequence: TGTGCCAGCCGAGGACGGTACAATGAGCAGTTCTTC.

CDR3 nucleotides: TGTGCCATCAGTGGACTAGCCCACGAGCAGTACTTC. Encoded protein: CAISGLAHEQYF. V is TRBV10-3 and J is TRBJ2-7, with 7 bases fitting TRBD2. The J segment lost 5 bases and the V segment lost 4 bases, leaving 2 bases of the junction unmatched. The germline V gene encodes CDR1 ENHRY and CDR2 SYGVKD. This CDR3 comprises 12 residues.

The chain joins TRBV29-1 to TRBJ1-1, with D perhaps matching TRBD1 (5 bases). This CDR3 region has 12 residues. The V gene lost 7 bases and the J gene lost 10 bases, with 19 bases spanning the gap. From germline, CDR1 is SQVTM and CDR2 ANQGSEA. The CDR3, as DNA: TGCAGCGCCAAATCAGGGCTATTTGGAGCTTTCTTT. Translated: CSAKSGLFGAFF.

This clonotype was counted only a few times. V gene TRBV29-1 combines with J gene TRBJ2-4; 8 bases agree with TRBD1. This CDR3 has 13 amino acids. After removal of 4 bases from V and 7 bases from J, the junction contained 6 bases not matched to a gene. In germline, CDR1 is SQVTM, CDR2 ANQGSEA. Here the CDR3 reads CSVAGQGVNIQYF. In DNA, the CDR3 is TGCAGCGTTGCTGGACAGGGCGTTAACATTCAGTACTTC.

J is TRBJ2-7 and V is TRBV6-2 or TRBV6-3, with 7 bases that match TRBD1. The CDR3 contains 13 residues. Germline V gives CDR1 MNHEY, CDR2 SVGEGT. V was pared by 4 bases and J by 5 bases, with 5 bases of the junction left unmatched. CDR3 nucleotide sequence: TGTGCCAGCAGTTCACTACAGGGGCACGAGCAGTACTTC. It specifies CASSSLQGHEQYF.

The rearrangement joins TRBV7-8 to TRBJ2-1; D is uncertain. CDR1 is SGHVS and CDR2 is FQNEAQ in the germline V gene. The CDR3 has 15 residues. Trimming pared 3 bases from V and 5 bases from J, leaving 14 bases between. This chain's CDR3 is CASSFLGRLHNEQFF. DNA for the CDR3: TGTGCCAGCAGCTTTCTGGGTAGGTTGCACAATGAGCAGTTCTTC.

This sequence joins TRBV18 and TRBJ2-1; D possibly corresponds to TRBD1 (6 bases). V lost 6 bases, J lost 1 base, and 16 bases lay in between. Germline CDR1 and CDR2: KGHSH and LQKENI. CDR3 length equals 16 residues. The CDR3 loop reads CASSPQGKGSYNEQFF. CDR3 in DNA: TGTGCCAGCTCGCCTCAGGGGAAAGGATCCTACAATGAGCAGTTCTTC. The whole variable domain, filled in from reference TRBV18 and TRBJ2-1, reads NAGVMQNPRHLVRRRGQEARLRCSPMKGHSHVYWYRQLPEEGLKFMVYLQKENIIDESGMPKERFSAEFPKEGPSILRIQQVVRGDSAAYFCASSPQGKGSYNEQFFGPGTRLTVL.

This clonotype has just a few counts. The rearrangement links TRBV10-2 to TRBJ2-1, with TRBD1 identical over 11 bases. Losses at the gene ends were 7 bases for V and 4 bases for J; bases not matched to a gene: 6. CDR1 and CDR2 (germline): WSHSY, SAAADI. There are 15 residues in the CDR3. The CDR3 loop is CASINRDRGYNEQFF. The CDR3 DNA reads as TGCGCCAGCATCAACCGGGACAGGGGGTACAATGAGCAGTTCTTC.

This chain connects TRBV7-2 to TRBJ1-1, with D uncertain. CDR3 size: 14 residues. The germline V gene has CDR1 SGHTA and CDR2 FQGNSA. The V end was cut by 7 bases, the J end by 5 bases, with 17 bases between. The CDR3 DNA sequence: TGTGCCAGCACCGCCTTCGAGGGTGTAACTGAAGCTTTCTTT. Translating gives CASTAFEGVTEAFF.

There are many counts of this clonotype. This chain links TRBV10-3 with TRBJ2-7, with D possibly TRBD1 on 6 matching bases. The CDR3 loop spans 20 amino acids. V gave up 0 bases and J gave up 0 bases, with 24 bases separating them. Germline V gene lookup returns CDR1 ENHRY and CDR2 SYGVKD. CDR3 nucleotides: TGTGCCATCAGTGAGTCCGGACGGCCGGGACACTTTATTAGCTCCTACGAGCAGTACTTC. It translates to CAISESGRPGHFISSYEQYF.

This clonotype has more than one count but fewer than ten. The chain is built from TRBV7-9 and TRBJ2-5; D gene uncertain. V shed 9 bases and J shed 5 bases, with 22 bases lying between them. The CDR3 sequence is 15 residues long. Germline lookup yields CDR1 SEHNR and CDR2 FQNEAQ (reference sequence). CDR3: CASSPSATLRETQYF. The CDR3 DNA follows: TGTGCCAGTAGCCCCAGCGCTACCCTCAGGGAGACCCAGTACTTC.

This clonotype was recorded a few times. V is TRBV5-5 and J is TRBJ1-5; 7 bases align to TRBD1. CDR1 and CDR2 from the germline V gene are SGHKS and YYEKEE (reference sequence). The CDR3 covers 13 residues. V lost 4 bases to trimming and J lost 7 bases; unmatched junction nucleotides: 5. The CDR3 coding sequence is TGTGCCAGCAGCCGACAGGGAGGACAGCCCCAGCATTTT. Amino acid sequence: CASSRQGGQPQHF.

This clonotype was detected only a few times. CDR3 DNA sequence: TGCGCCAGCAGCTTCCCAATGGGCGACGAGCAGTACTTC. It specifies CASSFPMGDEQYF. This sequence joins TRBV5-1 and TRBJ2-7; D remains ambiguous. Trimming cost V 2 bases and J 5 bases, with 11 bases left between them. The CDR3 loop spans 13 amino acids. CDR1 SGHRS and CDR2 YFSETQ come from the germline V gene.

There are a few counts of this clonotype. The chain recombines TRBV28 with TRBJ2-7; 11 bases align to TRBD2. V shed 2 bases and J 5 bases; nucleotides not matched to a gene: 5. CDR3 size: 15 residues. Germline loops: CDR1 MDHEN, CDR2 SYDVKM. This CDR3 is CASSLARTSGHEQYF. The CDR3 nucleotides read TGTGCCAGCAGTTTAGCCCGGACTAGCGGGCACGAGCAGTACTTC.

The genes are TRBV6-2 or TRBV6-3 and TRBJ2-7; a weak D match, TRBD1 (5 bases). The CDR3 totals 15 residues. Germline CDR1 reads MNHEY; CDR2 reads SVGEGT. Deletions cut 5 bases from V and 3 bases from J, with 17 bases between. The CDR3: CASSPDRLYIYEQYF. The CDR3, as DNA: TGTGCCAGCAGTCCCGACAGATTATATATCTACGAGCAGTACTTC.